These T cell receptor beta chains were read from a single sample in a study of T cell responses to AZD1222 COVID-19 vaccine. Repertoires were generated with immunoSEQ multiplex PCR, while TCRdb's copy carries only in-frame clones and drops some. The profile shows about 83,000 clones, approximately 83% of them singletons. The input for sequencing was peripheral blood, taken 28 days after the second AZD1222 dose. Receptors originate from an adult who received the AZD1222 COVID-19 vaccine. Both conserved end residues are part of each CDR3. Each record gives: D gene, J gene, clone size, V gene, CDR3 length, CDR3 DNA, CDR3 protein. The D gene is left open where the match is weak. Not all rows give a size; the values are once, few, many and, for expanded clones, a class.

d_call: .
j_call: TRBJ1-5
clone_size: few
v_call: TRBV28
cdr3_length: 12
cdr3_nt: TGTGCCAGCAGTTTACCCGTAAGTCACCAGCATTTT
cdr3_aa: CASSLPVSHQHF

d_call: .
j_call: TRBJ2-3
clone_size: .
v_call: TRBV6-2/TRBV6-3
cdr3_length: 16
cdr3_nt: TGTGCCAGCAGTTATTTGGGACGGGCTAGCACAGATACGCAGTATTTT
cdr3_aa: CASSYLGRASTDTQYF

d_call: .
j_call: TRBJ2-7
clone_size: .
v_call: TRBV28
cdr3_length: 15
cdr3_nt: TGTGCCAGCAGTTCGGAGGGGGTCCCCTCCTACGAGCAGTACTTC
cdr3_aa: CASSSEGVPSYEQYF

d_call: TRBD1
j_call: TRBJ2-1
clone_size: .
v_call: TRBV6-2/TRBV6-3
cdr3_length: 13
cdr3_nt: TGTGCCAGCAGTTACTCTGAAAGGACAGGGAAGTTCTTC
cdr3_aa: CASSYSERTGKFF

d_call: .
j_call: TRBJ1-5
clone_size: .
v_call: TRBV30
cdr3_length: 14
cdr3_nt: TGTGCCTGGAGTAAGGCGGGCGGCAATCAGCCCCAGCATTTT
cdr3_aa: CAWSKAGGNQPQHF

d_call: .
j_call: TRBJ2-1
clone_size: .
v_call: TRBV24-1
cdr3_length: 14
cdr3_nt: TGTGCCACCAGTGATGACTACTCCTACAATGAGCAGTTCTTC
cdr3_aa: CATSDDYSYNEQFF

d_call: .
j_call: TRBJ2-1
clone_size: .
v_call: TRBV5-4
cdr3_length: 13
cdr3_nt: TGTGCCAGCAGCCCGGACAGAGACAATGAGCAGTTCTTC
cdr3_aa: CASSPDRDNEQFF

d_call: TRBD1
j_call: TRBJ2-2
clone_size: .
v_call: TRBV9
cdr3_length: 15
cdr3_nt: TGTGCCAGCAGCGTAGGGACAGGGGACACCGGGGAGCTGTTTTTT
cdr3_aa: CASSVGTGDTGELFF

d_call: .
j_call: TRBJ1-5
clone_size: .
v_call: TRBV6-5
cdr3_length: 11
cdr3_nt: TGTGCCAGCCCCGACAGGCAGCCCCAGCATTTT
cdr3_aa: CASPDRQPQHF

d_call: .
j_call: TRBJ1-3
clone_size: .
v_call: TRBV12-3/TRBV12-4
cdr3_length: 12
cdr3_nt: TGTGCCAGCAGTAACGCTGGAAACACCATATATTTT
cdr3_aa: CASSNAGNTIYF

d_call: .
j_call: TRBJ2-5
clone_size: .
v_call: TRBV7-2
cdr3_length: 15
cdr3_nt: TGTGCCAGCAGCCCCCTCGGAGGGTTTGGCGAGACCCAGTACTTC
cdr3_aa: CASSPLGGFGETQYF

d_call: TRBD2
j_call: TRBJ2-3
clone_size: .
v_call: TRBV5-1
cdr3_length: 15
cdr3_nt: TGCGCCAGCAGCCCGGAGCGGGGGGTAGCAGATACGCAGTATTTT
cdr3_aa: CASSPERGVADTQYF

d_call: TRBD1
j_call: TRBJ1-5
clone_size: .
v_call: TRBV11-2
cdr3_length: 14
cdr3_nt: TGTGCCAGCAGCCCAACAGGGGGCGATCAGCCCCAGCATTTT
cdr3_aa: CASSPTGGDQPQHF

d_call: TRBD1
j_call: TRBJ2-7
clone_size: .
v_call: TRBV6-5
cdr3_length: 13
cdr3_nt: TGTGCCAGCATCCGGGACAGGGGAGCCGAGCAGTACTTC
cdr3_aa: CASIRDRGAEQYF

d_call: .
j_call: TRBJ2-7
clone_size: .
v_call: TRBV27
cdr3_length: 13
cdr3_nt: TGTGCCAGCGGACGACAGGATCGGTACGAGCAGTACTTC
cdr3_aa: CASGRQDRYEQYF

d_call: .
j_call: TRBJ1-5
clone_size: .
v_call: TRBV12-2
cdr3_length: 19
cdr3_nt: TGTGCAAGTCGTGTTATCCGGGACAGGGGGGATTATAGCAATCAGCCCCAGCATTTT
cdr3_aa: CASRVIRDRGDYSNQPQHF

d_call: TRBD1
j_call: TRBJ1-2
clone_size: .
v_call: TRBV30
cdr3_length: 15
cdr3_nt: TGTGCCTGGGTAGACAGGGCAGATTACAACTATGGCTACACCTTC
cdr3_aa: CAWVDRADYNYGYTF

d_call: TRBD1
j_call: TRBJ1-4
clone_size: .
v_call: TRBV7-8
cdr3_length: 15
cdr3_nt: TGTGCCAGCAGCTTCTCTACAGGGGATAATGAAAAACTGTTTTTT
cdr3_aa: CASSFSTGDNEKLFF

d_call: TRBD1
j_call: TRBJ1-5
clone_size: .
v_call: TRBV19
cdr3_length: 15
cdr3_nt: TGTGCCAGTAGTATATGGGGACAGACCCGTCAGCCCCAGCATTTT
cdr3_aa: CASSIWGQTRQPQHF

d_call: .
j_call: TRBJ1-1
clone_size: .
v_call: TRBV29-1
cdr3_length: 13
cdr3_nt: TGCAGCGTTGCGTTTCGAGGGTACGGTGAAGCTTTCTTT
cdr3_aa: CSVAFRGYGEAFF

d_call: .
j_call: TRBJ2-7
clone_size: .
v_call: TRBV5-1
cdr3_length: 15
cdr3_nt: TGCGCCAGCAGCTTCACCACAGGAAGCTCCTACGAGCAGTACTTC
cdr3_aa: CASSFTTGSSYEQYF

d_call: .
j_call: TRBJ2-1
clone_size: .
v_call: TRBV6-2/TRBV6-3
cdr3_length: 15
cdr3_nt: TGTGCCAGCAGTGCTCTAGTGGGGGGAGGATATGAGCAGTTCTTC
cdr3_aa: CASSALVGGGYEQFF

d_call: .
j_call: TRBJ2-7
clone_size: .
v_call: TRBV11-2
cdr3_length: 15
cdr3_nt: TGTGCCAGCAGCCCGAGTGGGGGATCGTTCTACGAGCAGTACTTC
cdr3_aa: CASSPSGGSFYEQYF

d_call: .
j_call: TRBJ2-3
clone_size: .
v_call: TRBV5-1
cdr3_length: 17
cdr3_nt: TGCGCCAGCAGCTTGGCCGGAGCTCAGGGAACCACAGATACGCAGTATTTT
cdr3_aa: CASSLAGAQGTTDTQYF

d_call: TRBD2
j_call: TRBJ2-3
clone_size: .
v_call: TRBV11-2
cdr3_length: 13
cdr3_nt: TGTGCCAGCAGCTTAGAAGCTCTAGCGGCTCAGTATTTT
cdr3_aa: CASSLEALAAQYF

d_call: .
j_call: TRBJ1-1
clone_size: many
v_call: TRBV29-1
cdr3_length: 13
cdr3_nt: TGCAGCGTAGGCACAGGTTTCAACACTGAAGCTTTCTTT
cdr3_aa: CSVGTGFNTEAFF

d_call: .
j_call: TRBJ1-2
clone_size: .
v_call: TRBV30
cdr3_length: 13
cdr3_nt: TGTGCCTGGAGCGAGGGGCAGTTCTATGGCTACACCTTC
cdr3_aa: CAWSEGQFYGYTF

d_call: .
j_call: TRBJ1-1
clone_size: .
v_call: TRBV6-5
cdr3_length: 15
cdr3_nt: TGTGCCAGCAGTTACTCTACAGGATTGGGCACTGAAGCTTTCTTT
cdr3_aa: CASSYSTGLGTEAFF

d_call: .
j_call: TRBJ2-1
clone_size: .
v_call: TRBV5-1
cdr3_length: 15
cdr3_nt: TGCGCCAGCAGATTTAGCGGGACAGGTTTATCTGAGCAGTTCTTC
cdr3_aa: CASRFSGTGLSEQFF

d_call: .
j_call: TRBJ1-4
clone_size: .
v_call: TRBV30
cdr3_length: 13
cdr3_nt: TGTGCCTGGAGTGTACTACAGCGGAGGAAACTGTTTTTT
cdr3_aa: CAWSVLQRRKLFF

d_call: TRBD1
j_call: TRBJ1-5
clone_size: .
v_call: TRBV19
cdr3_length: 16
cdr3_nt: TGTGCCAGTAGCCCGCCCGGACAGGGGAGCAATCAGCCCCAGCATTTT
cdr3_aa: CASSPPGQGSNQPQHF

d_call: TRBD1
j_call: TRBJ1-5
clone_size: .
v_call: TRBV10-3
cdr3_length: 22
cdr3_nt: TGTGCCATCCCTTCGCCGGGACAGGGGGCTTTAAAGAAACAAGAAAGCAATCAGCCCCAGCATTTT
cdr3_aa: CAIPSPGQGALKKQESNQPQHF

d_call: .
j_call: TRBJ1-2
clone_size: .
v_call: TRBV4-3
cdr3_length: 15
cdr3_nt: TGCGCCAGCAGCCAAGTTTCAGGGAGCTCGTATGGCTACACCTTC
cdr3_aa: CASSQVSGSSYGYTF

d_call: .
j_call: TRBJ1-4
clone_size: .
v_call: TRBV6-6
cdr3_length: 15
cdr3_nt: TGTGCCAGCAGTTACTCGATGGGGATCGGTGAAAAACTGTTTTTT
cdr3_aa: CASSYSMGIGEKLFF

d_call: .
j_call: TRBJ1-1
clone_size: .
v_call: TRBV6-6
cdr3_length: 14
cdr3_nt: TGTGCCAGCAGTTACCTCGTGATAGTCACTGAAGCTTTCTTT
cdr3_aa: CASSYLVIVTEAFF

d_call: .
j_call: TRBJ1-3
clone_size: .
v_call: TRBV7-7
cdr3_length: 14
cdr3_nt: TGTGCCAGCAGTTCCGGGACACAAGGAAACACCATATATTTT
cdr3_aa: CASSSGTQGNTIYF

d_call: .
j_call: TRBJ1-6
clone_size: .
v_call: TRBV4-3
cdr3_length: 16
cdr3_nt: TGCGCCAGCAGCCAAAATCCGGGACAAACTAATTCACCCCTCCACTTT
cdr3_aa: CASSQNPGQTNSPLHF